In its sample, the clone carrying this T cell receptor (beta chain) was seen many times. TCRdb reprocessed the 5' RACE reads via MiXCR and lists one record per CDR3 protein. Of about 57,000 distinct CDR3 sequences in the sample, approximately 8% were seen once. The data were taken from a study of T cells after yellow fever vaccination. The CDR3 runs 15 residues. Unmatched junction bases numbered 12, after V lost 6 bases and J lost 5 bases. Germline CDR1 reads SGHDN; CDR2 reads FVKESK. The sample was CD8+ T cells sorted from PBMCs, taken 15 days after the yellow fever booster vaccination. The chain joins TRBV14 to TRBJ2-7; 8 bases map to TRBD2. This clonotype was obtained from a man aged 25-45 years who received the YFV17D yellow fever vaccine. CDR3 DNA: TGTGCCAGCAGTCCCTTTGAATCACTAGCGGACGAGCAGTACTTC. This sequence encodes CASSPFESLADEQYF.